This T cell receptor beta chain was captured by sequencing in a study of response to subunit inactivated influenza vaccine. Via MiXCR, TCRdb re-called the RT-PCR reads, giving one row per CDR3 protein. The table includes around 850,000 distinct CDR3 sequences, 18% detected once. The CDR3 loop spans 15 amino acids. Trimming took off 5 bases at V and 1 base at J, with 13 bases between the two ends. CDR1 and CDR2 from the germline V gene are SGHTA and FQGNSA. The genes are TRBV7-2 and TRBJ2-3; TRBD2 might be the D (5 bases). Sequenced here: PBMCs from blood, sampled roughly 5 days after vaccination. This clonotype originated in a man aged 50 or older who received an inactivated influenza vaccine. CDR3 in amino acids: CASSPGLLGTDTQYF. CDR3 DNA: TGTGCCAGCAGCCCAGGACTGCTGGGCACAGATACGCAGTATTTT.